This T cell receptor (beta chain) was retrieved from a study of spatial heterogeneity in lung cancer. Study overall: Raw sequencing reads included, on average, more than eight appearances of each unique TCR and UMI combination.

Using its own MiXCR run on the 5' RACE reads, TCRdb lists one record per CDR3 protein. The table includes about 52,000 distinct CDR3 sequences, roughly 6.5% detected once. Germline CDR1 is SNHLY and CDR2 is FYNNEI. Trimming took 9 bases from V and 2 from J, leaving 15 bases between them. The CDR3 consists of 14 residues. Stated time point: sample taken at primary tumor resection. TCRs were sequenced from unsorted whole RNA of tumor, nontumor lung or PBMC. The approximately 72 donors had untreated early-stage non-small cell lung cancer. The table lists this clonotype with many counts. This receptor was taken from a female donor with early-stage non-small cell lung cancer. The chain joins TRBV2 to TRBJ2-3; tentatively, D is TRBD2 (5 bases). Here the sequenced sample was PBMCs, taken at surgery. Here the CDR3 reads CASGSGIATDTQYF. CDR3 coding DNA: TGTGCCAGTGGATCGGGGATCGCCACAGATACGCAGTATTTT.